This TCR beta chain comes out of a study of shared clonotypes between healthy human individuals. Study background: Three CD4 naive, three CD4 memory, two CD8 naive and one CD8 memory plate were used per donor. Study conclusions and caveats: Relative to memory subsets, naive subsets generally showed larger estimated richness.

Naive CD8 cells lacked CD45RO, underwent positive selection for CCR7 and left out terminally differentiated effector memory CD45RA+ cells. Each sample came from a Caucasian adult donor living in Nashville, Tennessee. Assay runs were performed at deep level. Using immunoSEQ multiplex PCR, the repertoire was profiled, and TCRdb retains in-frame clones only, with some absent. The sample gives approximately 2,000,000 clones, roughly 95% of which show up once; more than 1.5% is in the top ten. The germline V gene encodes CDR1 MNHEY and CDR2 SMNVEV (reference sequence). Deletions cut 6 bases from V and 7 bases from J, with 16 bases between. The CDR3 extends over 14 amino acids. As concerns this clone: The antigen remains unidentified.

The sample consisted of naive CD8+ T cells from PBMCs. The chain couples TRBV27 to TRBJ2-1; D is unclear. This clonotype was obtained from a man aged 18 to 30 in good health. Some clones in this sample may be carry-over from other donors' samples. The CDR3 DNA reads as TGTGCCAGCAGGCCCGGACGCCTAGGGAATGAGCAGTTCTTC. Translating gives CASRPGRLGNEQFF.